The 27 T cell receptor beta chains below all came from one sample that was sequenced in a study of Ad26.COV2.S vaccination and SARS-CoV-2 variants. This table comes from immunoSEQ multiplex PCR, and its TCRdb copy is limited to in-frame clones, with some not included. Here the sample spans approximately 250,000 clones, approximately 90% being singletons. Treatment meaning: roughly 20 received Ad26.COV2.S at low or high dose, single or two shots; roughly 5 received placebo; per-sample allocation not given. Collection of the samples took place on day 63 after the first injection of vaccine or placebo. The sample here was peripheral blood, taken in a trial of Ad26.COV2.S vaccine versus placebo. The receptors derive from a person aged 18-65 years who received the Ad26.COV2.S COVID-19 vaccine or a placebo.

The V gene is TRBV5-6, the J gene TRBJ1-1; weak D call: TRBD1 (5 bases). The CDR3 extends over 15 amino acids. The germline V gene encodes CDR1 SGHDT and CDR2 YYEEEE. V was trimmed by 0 bases and J by 0 bases, leaving 9 bases between them. CDR3 nucleotide sequence: TGTGCCAGCAGCTTGGTCGGGGCCCTGAACACTGAAGCTTTCTTT. Residues: CASSLVGALNTEAFF.

This clone was seen once. The CDR3 is CASSPTLGANVLTF. The CDR3 coding sequence is TGTGCCAGCAGCCCGACTCTGGGGGCCAACGTCCTGACTTTC. This chain links TRBV5-5 with TRBJ2-6; D remains ambiguous. V dropped 4 bases and J dropped 4 bases, with 9 bases sitting between them. Germline-derived CDR1 and CDR2 are SGHKS and YYEKEE (reference sequence). The CDR3 is made up of 14 amino acids.

V usage is TRBV6-2 or TRBV6-3 and J usage is TRBJ1-2; 7 bases map to TRBD1. The CDR3 spans 15 residues. The germline gives CDR1 MNHEY, CDR2 SVGEGT. The V segment lost 4 bases and the J segment 5 bases; nucleotides outside the gene matches: 10. The CDR3 reads CASSFRDSFLYGYTF. DNA of the CDR3: TGTGCCAGCAGTTTCCGGGACAGCTTTTTGTATGGCTACACCTTC.

The genes are TRBV7-2 and TRBJ2-5; 7 bases line up with TRBD2. After removal of 1 base from V and 2 bases from J, the junction contained 4 bases not matched to a gene. Germline CDR1 and CDR2: SGHTA and FQGNSA. The CDR3 is made up of 15 amino acids. CDR3 sequence (DNA): TGTGCCAGCAGCTTAGGGGGCGGGGGACAAGAGACCCAGTACTTC. Amino acids: CASSLGGGGQETQYF.

The genes are TRBV5-6 and TRBJ2-2, with 9 bases that match TRBD1. Germline values: CDR1 SGHDT, CDR2 YYEEEE. This CDR3 region has 15 residues. Trimming removed 2 bases from V and 3 bases from J; junction bases left unmatched: 2. The DNA for the CDR3 is TGTGCCAGCAGCTTAGGGGACAGGGACACCGGGGAGCTGTTTTTT. This codes for CASSLGDRDTGELFF.

The rearrangement joins TRBV5-5 to TRBJ1-2, with 11 bases fitting TRBD1. Trimming cost V 1 base and J 5 bases; bases outside gene matches: 4. The CDR3 spans 15 residues. CDR1 is SGHKS and CDR2 is YYEKEE in the germline V gene (reference sequence). The CDR3 DNA reads as TGTGCCAGCAGCTTGAGGACAGGGGGCGAATATGGCTACACCTTC. Translation gives CASSLRTGGEYGYTF.

V usage is TRBV7-2 and J usage is TRBJ1-5; possible D gene TRBD1, 6 bases. Germline V gene sequence: CDR1 SGHTA, CDR2 FQGNSA. Trimming left V 5 bases short and J 4 bases short, with 9 bases between. This CDR3 has 13 residues. CDR3 protein: CASSAQGNQPQHF. As DNA, the CDR3 is TGTGCCAGCAGCGCACAGGGTAATCAGCCCCAGCATTTT.

The chain carries TRBV5-4 and TRBJ2-5; D is possibly TRBD1 (5 bases). The V and J ends lost 0 bases and 0 bases respectively, with 15 bases between them. CDR1 SGHNT and CDR2 YYREEE come from the germline V gene (reference sequence). The CDR3 length is 17 residues. This CDR3 is CASSLGGRIKNQETQYF. The CDR3 DNA reads as TGTGCCAGCAGCTTGGGGGGCCGGATCAAAAACCAAGAGACCCAGTACTTC.

This sequence joins TRBV7-2 and TRBJ1-6; 7 bases match TRBD1. The length of the CDR3 is 15 residues. J gave up 6 bases and V 3 bases, and 5 bases lay outside the gene matches. Germline lookup yields CDR1 SGHTA and CDR2 FQGNSA. The CDR3 is CASSLTGKSNSPLHF. The CDR3 bases are TGTGCCAGCAGCTTGACAGGGAAGAGTAATTCACCCCTCCACTTT. The full variable domain, with the rest looked up from reference TRBV7-2 and TRBJ1-6, is GAGVSQSPSNKVTEKGKDVELRCDPISGHTALYWYRQSLGQGLEFLIYFQGNSAPDKSGLPSDRFSAERTGGSVSTLTIQRTQQEDSAVYLCASSLTGKSNSPLHFGNGTRLTVT.

This clone was counted between two and nine times. Other DNA sequences in this specimen translate into the identical CDR3. The chain recombines TRBV7-9 with TRBJ1-1; D perhaps matches TRBD1 (5 bases). This CDR3 comprises 13 residues. CDR1 and CDR2 from the germline V gene are SEHNR and FQNEAQ (reference sequence). V was clipped by 0 bases and J by 4 bases, with 6 bases between them. The CDR3 coding sequence is TGTGCCAGCAGCTTAGCTGGGGCCACTGAAGCTTTCTTT. Translated, it gives CASSLAGATEAFF.

This sequence joins TRBV24-1 and TRBJ2-3, with 7 bases that match TRBD2. Per germline, CDR1 KGHDR and CDR2 SFDVKD. V dropped 4 bases and J dropped 2; count of bases not matched to a gene: 11. The CDR3 is 17 residues long. CDR3 in DNA: TGTGCCACCAGTGACCCCAGGAGGAGCGGGAACACAGATACGCAGTATTTT. It is translated as CATSDPRRSGNTDTQYF.

This CDR3 reads CASGTSGRDTQYF. CDR3 nucleotide sequence: TGTGCCTCTGGGACTAGCGGGAGAGATACGCAGTATTTT. The chain combines TRBV30 with TRBJ2-3; 14 bases map to TRBD2. V trimming: 7 bases; J trimming: 5 bases; junction bases outside the gene matches: 2. The CDR3 contains 13 residues. From germline, CDR1 is GTSNPN and CDR2 SVGIG (reference sequence).

Notes on this clone: The sample carries other DNA sequences with the same CDR3. The J gene is TRBJ2-5, the V gene TRBV13, with D unresolved. Germline lookup yields CDR1 PRHDT and CDR2 FYEKMQ (reference sequence). V lost 5 bases to trimming and J lost 7 bases, with 8 bases between them. This CDR3 is 11 amino acids long. CDR3 loop: CASSLVGTQYF. The CDR3 region has the DNA TGTGCCAGCAGCCTGGTTGGGACCCAGTACTTC.

The J gene is TRBJ1-1, the V gene TRBV2; D unclear. Trimming cost V 4 bases and J 7 bases, with 7 bases left between them. The CDR3 loop spans 11 amino acids. Looked up from germline, CDR1 is SNHLY and CDR2 is FYNNEI. CDR3 coding DNA: TGTGCCAGCAGTGGATTCGTTGAAGCTTTCTTT. It specifies CASSGFVEAFF.

V gene TRBV6-5 combines with J gene TRBJ1-5; D gene ambiguous. Germline V gene lookup returns CDR1 MNHEY and CDR2 SVGAGI. The CDR3 has 13 residues. V was pared by 0 bases and J by 8 bases, with 8 bases between. The CDR3 sequence: CASSYSRLKPQHF. The CDR3 DNA sequence: TGTGCCAGCAGTTACTCTCGGCTTAAGCCCCAGCATTTT.

J is TRBJ1-1 and V is TRBV4-3, with D possibly being TRBD1 (6 bases). This CDR3 is built from 14 residues. Trimming cost V 2 bases and J 1 base, with 8 bases left between them. Germline loops: CDR1 LGHNA, CDR2 YSLEER. The DNA of the CDR3 is TGCGCCAGCAGCCAAACAGGGAGGAACACTGAAGCTTTCTTT. This codes for CASSQTGRNTEAFF.

The chain employs TRBV19 and TRBJ2-3; TRBD2 aligns across 14 bases. This CDR3 spans 22 amino acids. Germline CDR1 LNHDA, CDR2 SQIVND (reference sequence). V dropped 5 bases and J dropped 0; count of bases not matched to a gene: 19. The CDR3: CASSLTSAGLAGGYPSTDTQYF. CDR3 sequence (DNA): TGTGCCAGTAGTCTAACCAGCGCCGGACTAGCGGGAGGATACCCTAGCACAGATACGCAGTATTTT.

The chain recombines TRBV18 with TRBJ2-5, with TRBD1 identical over 11 bases. CDR3 length equals 16 residues. J gave up 4 bases and V 2 bases, and 6 bases lay outside the gene matches. CDR1 and CDR2 from the germline V gene are KGHSH and LQKENI. The CDR3 spells CASSPFRGQGGETQYF. The CDR3 DNA sequence: TGTGCCAGCTCACCATTCCGGGGACAGGGGGGAGAGACCCAGTACTTC.

The chain links TRBV9 to TRBJ2-7; the D gene is possibly TRBD2 (6 bases). Germline CDR1 reads SGDLS; CDR2 reads YYNGEE. The CDR3 spans 12 residues. Trimming shortened V by 1 base and J by 6 bases, and 8 bases separated the two germline ends. The CDR3 nucleotides are TGTGCCAGCAGCGTATACGGGGGCGAGCAGTACTTC. Translating it yields CASSVYGGEQYF.

V usage is TRBV9 and J usage is TRBJ2-1; D gene uncertain. Germline lookup yields CDR1 SGDLS and CDR2 YYNGEE. V was pared by 3 bases and J by 6 bases, with 16 bases between. The CDR3 is made up of 15 amino acids. The chain's CDR3 is CASSEGTVIGNEQFF. For the CDR3, the DNA is TGTGCCAGCAGCGAGGGTACAGTGATAGGCAATGAGCAGTTCTTC.

The genes are TRBV6-5 and TRBJ1-6; tentative D call: TRBD1 (6 bases). This CDR3 contains 14 residues. Germline V gene sequence: CDR1 MNHEY, CDR2 SVGAGI. V lost 10 bases, J lost 7 bases, and 17 bases lay in between. CDR3 protein: CATKGGGWNSPLHF. The CDR3 DNA is TGTGCCACAAAGGGAGGGGGATGGAATTCACCCCTCCACTTT.

This clone was counted a few times. The chain couples TRBV4-1 to TRBJ1-5; possibly TRBD1 for D (6 bases). Looked up from germline, CDR1 is MGHRA and CDR2 is YSYEKL. This CDR3 region has 17 residues. The V and J ends lost 1 base and 4 bases respectively, with 17 bases between them. CDR3 protein: CASSQAGAGVGNQPQHF. Here the CDR3 DNA reads TGCGCCAGCAGCCAAGCAGGGGCAGGGGTGGGTAATCAGCCCCAGCATTTT.

The V call is TRBV11-2, the J call TRBJ2-5, with TRBD2 identical over 11 bases. Looked up from germline, CDR1 is SGHAT and CDR2 is FQNNGV. This CDR3 has 15 residues. The V and J ends lost 7 bases and 2 bases, in that order; junction bases with no gene match: 6. For the CDR3, the DNA is TGTGCCAGCAAAAAACTAGCGGGGGATCAAGAGACCCAGTACTTC. It is translated as CASKKLAGDQETQYF.

This chain joins TRBV5-4 and TRBJ1-5; D uncertain. Germline V gene lookup returns CDR1 SGHNT and CDR2 YYREEE (reference sequence). There are 13 residues in the CDR3. Trimming took off 0 bases at V and 0 bases at J, with 1 base between the two ends. The CDR3 is CASSLGSNQPQHF. For the CDR3, the DNA is TGTGCCAGCAGCTTGGGTAGCAATCAGCCCCAGCATTTT.

This CDR3 is CASTKGPDTGELFF. In DNA form, the CDR3 reads TGTGCCAGCACCAAGGGGCCCGACACCGGGGAGCTGTTTTTT. This chain uses TRBV9 with TRBJ2-2; perhaps TRBD1 as D (5 bases). Per the germline V gene, CDR1 is SGDLS and CDR2 is YYNGEE. Trimming took off 6 bases at V and 3 bases at J, with 12 bases between the two ends. The CDR3 has 14 amino acids.

The chain combines TRBV5-1 with TRBJ1-4; weak D call: TRBD1 (6 bases). The germline gives CDR1 SGHRS, CDR2 YFSETQ. V was cut by 2 bases and J by 3 bases, with 11 bases left in between. This CDR3 spans 15 amino acids. This CDR3 is CASSFGGPSNEKLFF. The DNA of the CDR3 is TGCGCCAGCAGCTTTGGGGGGCCCTCTAATGAAAAACTGTTTTTT.

The J gene is TRBJ2-3, the V gene TRBV24-1, with D perhaps matching TRBD2 (6 bases). This CDR3 contains 15 residues. CDR1 is KGHDR and CDR2 is SFDVKD in the germline V gene. V lost 4 bases and J 3 bases, leaving 13 bases between the germline ends. Here the CDR3 reads CATSDAGAGTDTQYF. CDR3 DNA: TGTGCCACCAGTGACGCCGGGGCGGGGACAGATACGCAGTATTTT.